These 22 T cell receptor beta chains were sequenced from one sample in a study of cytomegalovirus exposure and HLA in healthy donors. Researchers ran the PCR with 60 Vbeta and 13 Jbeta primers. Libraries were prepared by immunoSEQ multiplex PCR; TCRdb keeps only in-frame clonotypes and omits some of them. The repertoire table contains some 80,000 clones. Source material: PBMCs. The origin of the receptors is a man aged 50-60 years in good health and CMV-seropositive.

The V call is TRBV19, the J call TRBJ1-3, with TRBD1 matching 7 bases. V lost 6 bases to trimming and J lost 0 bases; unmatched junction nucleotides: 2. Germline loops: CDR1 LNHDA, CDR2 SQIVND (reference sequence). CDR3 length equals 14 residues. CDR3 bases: TGTGCCAGTAGACACAGGGGCTCTGGAAACACCATATATTTT. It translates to CASRHRGSGNTIYF.

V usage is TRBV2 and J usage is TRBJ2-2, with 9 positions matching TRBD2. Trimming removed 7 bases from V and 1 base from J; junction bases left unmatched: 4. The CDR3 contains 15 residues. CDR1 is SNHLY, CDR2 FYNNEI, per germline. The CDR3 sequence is CASTGTSLNTGELFF. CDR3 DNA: TGTGCCAGCACCGGGACTAGCCTGAACACCGGGGAGCTGTTTTTT. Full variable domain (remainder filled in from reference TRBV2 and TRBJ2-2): EPEVTQTPSHQVTQMGQEVILRCVPISNHLYFYWYRQILGQKVEFLVSFYNNEISEKSEIFDDQFSVERPDGSNFTLKIRSTKLEDSAMYFCASTGTSLNTGELFFGEGSRLTVL.

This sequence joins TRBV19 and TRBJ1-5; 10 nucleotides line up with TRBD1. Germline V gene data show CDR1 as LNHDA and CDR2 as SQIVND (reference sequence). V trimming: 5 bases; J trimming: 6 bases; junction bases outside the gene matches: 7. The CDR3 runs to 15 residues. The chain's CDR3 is CASSPGTGERQPQHF. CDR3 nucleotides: TGTGCCAGTAGTCCCGGGACAGGGGAACGTCAGCCCCAGCATTTT.

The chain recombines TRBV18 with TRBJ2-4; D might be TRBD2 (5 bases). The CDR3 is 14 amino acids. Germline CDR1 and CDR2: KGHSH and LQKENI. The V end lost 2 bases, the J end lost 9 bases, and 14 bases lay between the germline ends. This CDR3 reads CASSPSLDGGIQYF. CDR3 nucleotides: TGTGCCAGCTCACCATCGCTGGACGGAGGCATTCAGTACTTC.

The CDR3 spells CASSYSIGQGATEAFF. CDR3 DNA sequence: TGTGCCAGCAGTTACTCAATAGGACAGGGGGCAACTGAAGCTTTCTTT. The V call is TRBV6-5, the J call TRBJ1-1, with 11 positions matching TRBD1. The J segment lost 5 bases and the V segment lost 0 bases, leaving 5 bases of the junction unmatched. The germline V gene encodes CDR1 MNHEY and CDR2 SVGAGI. This CDR3 is 16 amino acids long.

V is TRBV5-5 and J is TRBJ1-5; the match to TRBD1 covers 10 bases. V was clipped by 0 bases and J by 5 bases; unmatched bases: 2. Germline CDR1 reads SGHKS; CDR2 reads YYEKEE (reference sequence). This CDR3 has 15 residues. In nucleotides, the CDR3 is TGTGCCAGCAGCTTGGACGGGACAGGGGATCAGCCCCAGCATTTT. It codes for CASSLDGTGDQPQHF.

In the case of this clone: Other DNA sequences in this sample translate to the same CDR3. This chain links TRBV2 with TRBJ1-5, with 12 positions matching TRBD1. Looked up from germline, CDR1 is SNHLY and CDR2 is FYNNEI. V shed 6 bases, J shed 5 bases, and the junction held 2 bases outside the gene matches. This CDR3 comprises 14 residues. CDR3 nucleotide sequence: TGTGCCAGCAGCGGGACAGGGGGCGATCAGCCCCAGCATTTT. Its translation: CASSGTGGDQPQHF.

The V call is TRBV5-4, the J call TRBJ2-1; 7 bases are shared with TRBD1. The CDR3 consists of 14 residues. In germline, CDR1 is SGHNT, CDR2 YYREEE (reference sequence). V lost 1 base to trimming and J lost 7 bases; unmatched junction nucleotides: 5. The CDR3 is CASSLSTGFNEQFF. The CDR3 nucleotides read TGTGCCAGCAGCTTGTCGACAGGGTTTAATGAGCAGTTCTTC.

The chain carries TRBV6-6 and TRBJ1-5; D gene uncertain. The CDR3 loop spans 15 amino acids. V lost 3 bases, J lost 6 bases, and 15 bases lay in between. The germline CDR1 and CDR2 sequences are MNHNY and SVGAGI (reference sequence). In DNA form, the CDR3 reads TGTGCCAGCAGTTATGAGTCCCTCGGAGGTCAGCCCCAGCATTTT. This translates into CASSYESLGGQPQHF.

The CDR3 region has the DNA TGTGCCAGCAGTCTCGACACCTACGAGCAGTACTTC. It is translated as CASSLDTYEQYF. The chain recombines TRBV5-4 with TRBJ2-7; the D is unclear. CDR1 and CDR2 (germline): SGHNT, YYREEE (reference sequence). The V end was cut by 5 bases, the J end by 2 bases, with 8 bases between. The length of the CDR3 is 12 residues.

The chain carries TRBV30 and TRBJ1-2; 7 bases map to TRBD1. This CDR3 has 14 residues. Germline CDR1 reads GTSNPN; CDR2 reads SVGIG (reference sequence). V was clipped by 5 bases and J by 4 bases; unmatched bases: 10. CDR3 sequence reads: CAWDRQGVPYGYTF. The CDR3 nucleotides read TGTGCCTGGGATAGACAGGGAGTCCCCTATGGCTACACCTTC. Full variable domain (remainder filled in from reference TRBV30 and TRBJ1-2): SQTIHQWPATLVQPVGSPLSLECTVEGTSNPNLYWYRQAAGRGLQLLFYSVGIGQISSEVPQNLSASRPQDRQFILSSKKLLLSDSGFYLCAWDRQGVPYGYTFGSGTRLTVV.

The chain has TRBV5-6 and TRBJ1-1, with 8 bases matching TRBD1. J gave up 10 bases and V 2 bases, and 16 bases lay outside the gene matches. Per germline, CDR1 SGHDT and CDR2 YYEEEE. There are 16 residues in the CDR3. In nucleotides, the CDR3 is TGTGCCAGCAGCTTCGGGGTTGACAGGGGCTCCCGGACAGCTTTCTTT. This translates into CASSFGVDRGSRTAFF.

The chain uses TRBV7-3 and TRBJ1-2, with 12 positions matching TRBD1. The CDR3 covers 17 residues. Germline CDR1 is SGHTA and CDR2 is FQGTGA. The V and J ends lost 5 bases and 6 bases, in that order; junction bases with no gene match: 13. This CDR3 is CASSPGGTGGARDGYTF. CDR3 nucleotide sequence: TGTGCCAGCAGCCCGGGGGGGACAGGGGGCGCGAGGGATGGCTACACCTTC.

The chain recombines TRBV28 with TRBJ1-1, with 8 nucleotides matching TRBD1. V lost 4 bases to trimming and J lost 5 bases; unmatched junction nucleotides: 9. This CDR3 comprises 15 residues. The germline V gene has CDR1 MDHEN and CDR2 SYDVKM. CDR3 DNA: TGTGCCAGCAGTTGGCCAGGGGGCGGTGGGACTGAAGCTTTCTTT. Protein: CASSWPGGGGTEAFF.

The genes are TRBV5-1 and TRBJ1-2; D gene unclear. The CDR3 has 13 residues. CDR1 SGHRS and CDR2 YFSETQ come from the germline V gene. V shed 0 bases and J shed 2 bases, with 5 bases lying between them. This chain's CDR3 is CASSLDTNYGYTF. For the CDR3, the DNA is TGCGCCAGCAGCTTGGACACCAACTATGGCTACACCTTC.

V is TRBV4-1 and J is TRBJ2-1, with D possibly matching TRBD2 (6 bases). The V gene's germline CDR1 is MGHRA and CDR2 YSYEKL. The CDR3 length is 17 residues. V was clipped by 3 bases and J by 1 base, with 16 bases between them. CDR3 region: CASSQRSGGASYNEQFF. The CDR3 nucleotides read TGCGCCAGCAGCCAGAGGTCCGGGGGTGCTTCCTACAATGAGCAGTTCTTC.

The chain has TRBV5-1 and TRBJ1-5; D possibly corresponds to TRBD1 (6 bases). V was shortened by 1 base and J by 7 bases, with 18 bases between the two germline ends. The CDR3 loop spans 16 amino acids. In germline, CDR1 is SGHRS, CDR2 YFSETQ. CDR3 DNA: TGCGCCAGCAGCTTGAGGGGGGCGGGGAGGGTACAGCCCCAGCATTTT. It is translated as CASSLRGAGRVQPQHF.

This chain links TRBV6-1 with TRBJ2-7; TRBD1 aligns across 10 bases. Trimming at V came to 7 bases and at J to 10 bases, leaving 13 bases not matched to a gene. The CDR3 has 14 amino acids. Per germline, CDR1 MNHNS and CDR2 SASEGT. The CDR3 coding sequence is TGTGCCAGCACCCAACTCCTGACAGGGGGCTATCAGTACGTC. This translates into CASTQLLTGGYQYV.

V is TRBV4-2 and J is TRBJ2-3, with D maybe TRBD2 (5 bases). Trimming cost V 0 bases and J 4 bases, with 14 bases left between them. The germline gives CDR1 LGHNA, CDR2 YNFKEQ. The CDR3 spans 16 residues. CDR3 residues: CASSQDEGRGPDTQYF. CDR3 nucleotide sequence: TGTGCCAGCAGCCAAGATGAAGGGAGAGGGCCAGATACGCAGTATTTT.

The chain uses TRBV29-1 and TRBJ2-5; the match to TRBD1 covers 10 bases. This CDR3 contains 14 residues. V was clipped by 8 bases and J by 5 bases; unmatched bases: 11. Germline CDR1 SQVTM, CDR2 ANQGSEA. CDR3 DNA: TGCAGCTTCAGGGACAGGGGACCTGTGGAGACCCAGTACTTC. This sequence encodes CSFRDRGPVETQYF. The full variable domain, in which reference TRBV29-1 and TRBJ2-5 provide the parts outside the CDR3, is SAVISQKPSRDICQRGTSLTIQCQVDSQVTMMFWYRQQPGQSLTLIATANQGSEATYESGFVIDKFPISRPNLTFSTLTVSNMSPEDSSIYLCSFRDRGPVETQYFGPGTRLLVL.

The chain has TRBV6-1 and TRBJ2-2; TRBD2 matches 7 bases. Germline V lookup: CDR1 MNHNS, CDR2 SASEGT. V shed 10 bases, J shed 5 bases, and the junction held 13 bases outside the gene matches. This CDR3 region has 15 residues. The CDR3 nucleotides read TGTGCCACCAAGAGGGCGGGAGAAGATACCGGGGAGCTGTTTTTT. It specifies CATKRAGEDTGELFF.

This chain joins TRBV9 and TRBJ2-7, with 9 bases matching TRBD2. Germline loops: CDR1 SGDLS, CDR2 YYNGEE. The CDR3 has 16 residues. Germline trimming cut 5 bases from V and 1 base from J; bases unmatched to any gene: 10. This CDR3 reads CASRTPLAGQSYEQYV. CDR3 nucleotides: TGTGCCAGCAGGACCCCCCTAGCGGGGCAATCCTACGAGCAGTACGTC.